The 2 T cell receptor beta chains below come from one sample, sequenced in a study of cytomegalovirus exposure and HLA in healthy donors. Primers: 60 Vbeta forward and 13 Jbeta reverse. Repertoires were generated with immunoSEQ multiplex PCR, while TCRdb's copy carries only in-frame clones and drops some. The data contain about 160,000 clones, around 80% of them singletons. The sample comprised PBMCs. The receptors derive from a male donor in good health and CMV-seropositive.

J is TRBJ2-5 and V is TRBV30, with TRBD2 identical over 13 bases. Matching the DNA end better, TRBJ2-7 makes the J call doubtful. The CDR3 is 16 amino acids. Germline loops: CDR1 GTSNPN, CDR2 SVGIG (reference sequence). The CDR3 DNA follows: TGTGCCTGGAGTGTCCCACGGACTAGCGGGAGTGACGAGCAGTACTTC. Translation gives CAWSVPRTSGSDEQYF.

The rearrangement joins TRBV30 to TRBJ1-1, with TRBD1 matching 7 bases. The germline V gene encodes CDR1 GTSNPN and CDR2 SVGIG (reference sequence). The CDR3 is 12 amino acids. The V and J ends lost 1 base and 6 bases, in that order; junction bases with no gene match: 2. The CDR3: CAWSGGQAEAFF. CDR3 nucleotides: TGTGCCTGGAGTGGAGGACAGGCTGAAGCTTTCTTT.